The 15 T cell receptor beta chains listed next were all sequenced from one sample in a study of blood T cells in healthy people across ages. The authors ran a second PCR of 7 to 11 cycles using a sample-barcoded 5' primer and a J-beta primer mix. TCRdb redid the calling of the 5' RACE reads with MiXCR, one entry per CDR3 protein. The table shows 800,000 to 950,000 distinct CDR3 sequences, with around 36% occurring only once. The sequencing input was blood. These receptors were taken from a man younger than 35 in good health.

V and J are TRBV20-1 and TRBJ1-1; TRBD1 is a possible D gene (6 bases). V shed 5 bases and J shed 2 bases, with 21 bases lying between them. The length of the CDR3 is 16 residues. Per the germline V gene, CDR1 is DFQATT and CDR2 is SNEGSKA (reference sequence). The CDR3 region is CSAGPGGAKSNTEAFF. CDR3 nucleotide sequence: TGCAGTGCTGGACCGGGGGGCGCGAAGTCTAACACTGAAGCTTTCTTT.

This clonotype was observed at least ten times. The rearrangement links TRBV20-1 to TRBJ2-7; D may be TRBD1 (6 bases). Trimming shortened V by 2 bases and J by 7 bases, and 15 bases separated the two germline ends. There are 13 residues in the CDR3. Germline CDR1 DFQATT, CDR2 SNEGSKA (reference sequence). In DNA, the CDR3 is TGCAGTGCTAGACCACAGGGATCTGAAGAGCAGTACTTC. Protein sequence: CSARPQGSEEQYF.

This chain connects TRBV7-9 to TRBJ1-2; no definite D call. From germline, CDR1 is SEHNR and CDR2 FQNEAQ (reference sequence). The CDR3 is 14 residues long. Trimming stripped 1 base from V and 4 bases from J, with 10 bases between. The CDR3 DNA sequence: TGTGCCAGCAGCTTAGGTTCCCCGGGCTATGGCTACACCTTC. Amino acids: CASSLGSPGYGYTF.

The chain couples TRBV27 to TRBJ2-1; D uncertain. Between the trimmed V and J ends, which lost 8 bases and 0 bases, there was a span of 11 bases. This CDR3 has 14 amino acids. Per germline, CDR1 MNHEY and CDR2 SMNVEV (reference sequence). The CDR3 loop reads CASGLVSSYNEQFF. CDR3 nucleotide sequence: TGTGCCAGCGGGCTTGTCAGCTCCTACAATGAGCAGTTCTTC.

This chain links TRBV12-3 or TRBV12-4 with TRBJ2-3; a possible D gene is TRBD2 (6 bases). The CDR3 consists of 15 residues. V lost 3 bases and J lost 1, with 11 bases in between. The CDR3 here is CASSFGPSGTDTQYF. CDR3 DNA sequence: TGTGCCAGCAGTTTCGGCCCTAGCGGCACAGATACGCAGTATTTT.

Concerning this clonotype itself: The junction shows a germline mismatch at one end, possibly a read error. This chain links TRBV9 with TRBJ1-2, with 7 nucleotides matching TRBD1. Germline CDR1 reads SGDLS; CDR2 reads YYNGEE. CDR3 length equals 14 residues. CDR3 sequence (DNA): TGTGCCAGCAGCGTAGTCGAGGGGGCGGTAGGCTGCACCTTC. Protein sequence: CASSVVEGAVGCTF.

This clonotype has more than one count but fewer than ten. The J gene is TRBJ2-3, the V gene TRBV6-2 or TRBV6-3; 10 nucleotides match TRBD1. The CDR3 has 17 residues. V was pared by 2 bases and J by 3 bases, with 8 bases of the junction left unmatched. Germline V gene data show CDR1 as MNHEY and CDR2 as SVGEGT. CDR3: CASSYHPRDRGTDTQYF. The CDR3 DNA sequence: TGTGCCAGCAGTTACCACCCTCGGGACAGGGGTACAGATACGCAGTATTTT.

The chain is built from TRBV10-3 and TRBJ1-4; D gene unclear. V gave up 3 bases and J gave up 7 bases, with 9 bases separating them. CDR3 size: 13 residues. CDR1 and CDR2 from the germline V gene are ENHRY and SYGVKD. The CDR3 region is CAISDGMPEKLFF. CDR3 DNA: TGTGCCATCAGTGATGGGATGCCTGAAAAACTGTTTTTT.

This clonotype was recorded many times. The J gene is TRBJ2-5, the V gene TRBV20-1; D might be TRBD2 (7 bases). The CDR3 has 14 amino acids. V lost 6 bases and J 1 base, leaving 15 bases between the germline ends. Germline V gives CDR1 DFQATT, CDR2 SNEGSKA (reference sequence). The chain's CDR3 is CSALHRGAQETQYF. The DNA of the CDR3 is TGCAGTGCCCTTCATCGGGGGGCCCAAGAGACCCAGTACTTC.

This clonotype showed up just once. The rearrangement uses TRBV5-1 and TRBJ2-2; tentatively, D is TRBD1 or TRBD2 (5 bases each). Per germline, CDR1 SGHRS and CDR2 YFSETQ. Trimming took off 3 bases at V and 3 bases at J, with 18 bases between the two ends. The CDR3 sequence is 17 residues long. The CDR3, as DNA: TGCGCCAGCAGCTCCGGGACGGGTGCCAGGGACACCGGGGAGCTGTTTTTT. Translation: CASSSGTGARDTGELFF. The full variable domain, its missing parts supplied by reference TRBV5-1 and TRBJ2-2, is KAGVTQTPRYLIKTRGQQVTLSCSPISGHRSVSWYQQTPGQGLQFLFEYFSETQRNKGNFPGRFSGRQFSNSRSEMNVSTLELGDSALYLCASSSGTGARDTGELFFGEGSRLTVL.

This chain uses TRBV20-1 with TRBJ2-2, with D possibly matching TRBD2 (7 bases). This CDR3 is 18 amino acids long. Between the trimmed V and J ends, which lost 1 base and 5 bases, there was a span of 23 bases. Germline V gives CDR1 DFQATT, CDR2 SNEGSKA (reference sequence). The CDR3 spells CSARGLYRGRADTGELFF. CDR3 bases: TGCAGTGCTAGAGGCCTCTATAGGGGGAGGGCGGATACCGGGGAGCTGTTTTTT.

The gene calls are TRBV7-9 and TRBJ2-1, with TRBD2 matching 15 bases. With V trimmed by 6 bases and J by 8 bases, 11 bases remained unmatched. CDR1 and CDR2 from the germline V gene are SEHNR and FQNEAQ (reference sequence). This CDR3 contains 17 residues. DNA of the CDR3: TGTGCCAGCAGTCGGACTAGCGGGGGGGTAGGAATCGATGAGCAGTTCTTC. It yields the protein CASSRTSGGVGIDEQFF.

For this clonotype: The junction departs from the called germline gene at one end, perhaps through a read error. This chain uses TRBV4-1 with TRBJ2-1; TRBD2 matches at 7 bases. Looked up from germline, CDR1 is MGHRA and CDR2 is YSYEKL. This CDR3 spans 16 amino acids. The DNA of the CDR3 is TGCGCTAGCAGCCAAGACGCAGCGGGATATTGGTATGAGCAGTTCTTC. Amino acid sequence: CASSQDAAGYWYEQFF.

This clonotype has just a few counts. This chain's CDR3 is CSARAGSATNEKLFF. CDR3 in DNA: TGCAGTGCTAGAGCCGGGAGTGCAACTAATGAAAAACTGTTTTTT. The chain recombines TRBV20-1 with TRBJ1-4; D call uncertain. This CDR3 is built from 15 residues. The germline V and J ends were trimmed by 1 base and 0 bases, with 9 bases remaining between them. The germline gives CDR1 DFQATT, CDR2 SNEGSKA (reference sequence).

The rearrangement joins TRBV12-3 or TRBV12-4 to TRBJ2-1; maybe TRBD1 (5 bases). This CDR3 is 14 amino acids long. Trimming shortened V by 6 bases and J by 4 bases, and 13 bases separated the two germline ends. The CDR3 coding sequence is TGTGCCAGCAGGGACAATTCGGTGTACAATGAGCAGTTCTTC. It codes for CASRDNSVYNEQFF.